Detailed here is one T cell receptor beta chain. The timepoints at which blood was sampled were baseline, cycle 4 day 1, and cycle 7 day 1. Germline V gene sequence: CDR1 SGHVS, CDR2 FQNEAQ. The CDR3 contains 13 residues. V lost 2 bases, J lost 5 bases, and 9 bases lay in between. Sequencing was performed with immunoSEQ multiplex PCR; in TCRdb, only in-frame clones are kept and a portion is missing. The sample comprises about 97,000 clones, roughly nine tenths of which are singletons, and roughly 5.5% rests with the top ten. This entry is derived from a study of OX40 agonist ivuxolimab in advanced cancers. Study as a whole: Patients received ivuxolimab, an intravenous treatment, every 2 weeks at 0.01 to 10 mg/kg.

The genes are TRBV7-8 and TRBJ1-1, with D hard to call. The TCR sequence derives from an adult with an advanced solid tumor such as melanoma, head and neck, liver or kidney cancer. The input for sequencing was CD4+ or CD8+ T cells sorted from blood, taken in a trial of the OX40 agonist ivuxolimab. The CDR3 reads CASSLRLGTEAFF. The CDR3 DNA sequence: TGTGCCAGCAGCTTAAGATTGGGAACTGAAGCTTTCTTT. The variable domain in full, completed from reference TRBV7-8 and TRBJ1-1, reads GAGVSQSPRYKVAKRGQDVALRCDPISGHVSLFWYQQALGQGPEFLTYFQNEAQLDKSGLPSDRFFAERPEGSVSTLKIQRTQQEDSAVYLCASSLRLGTEAFFGQGTRLTVV.